This section outlines one T cell receptor beta chain sequence together with its context. The data were taken from a study of blood T cell repertoires in COVID-19. This CDR3 is 15 amino acids long. Germline V CDR1 and CDR2: SGDLS, YYNGEE. Trimming took 4 bases from V and 2 from J; bases not matched to a gene: 5. TCRdb keeps only in-frame clones here, not all; method: immunoSEQ multiplex PCR. The sample shows about 270,000 clones, around 86% of them seen only once. Material: peripheral blood. The chain recombines TRBV9 with TRBJ2-3; 9 positions match TRBD2. The receptor's source is a woman aged 60-75 years with active or convalescent COVID-19. CDR3 amino acids: CASSPVAGDTDTQYF. CDR3 DNA: TGTGCCAGCAGCCCTGTAGCGGGGGACACAGATACGCAGTATTTT. Using reference TRBV9 and TRBJ2-3 for the parts outside the CDR3, the full variable domain is DSGVTQTPKHLITATGQRVTLRCSPRSGDLSVYWYQQSLDQGLQFLIQYYNGEERAKGNILERFSAQQFPDLHSELNLSSLELGDSALYFCASSPVAGDTDTQYFGPGTRLTVL.